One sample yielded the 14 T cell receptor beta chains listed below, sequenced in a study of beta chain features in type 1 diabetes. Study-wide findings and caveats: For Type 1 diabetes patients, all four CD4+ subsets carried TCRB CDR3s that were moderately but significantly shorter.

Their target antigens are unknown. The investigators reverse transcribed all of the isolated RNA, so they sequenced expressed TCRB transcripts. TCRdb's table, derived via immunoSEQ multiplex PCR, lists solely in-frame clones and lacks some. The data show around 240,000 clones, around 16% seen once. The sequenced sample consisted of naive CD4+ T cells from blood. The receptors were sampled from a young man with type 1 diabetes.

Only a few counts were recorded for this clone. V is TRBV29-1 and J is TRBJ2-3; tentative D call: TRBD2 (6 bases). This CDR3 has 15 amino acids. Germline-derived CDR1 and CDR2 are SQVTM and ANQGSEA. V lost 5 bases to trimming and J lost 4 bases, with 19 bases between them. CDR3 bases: TGCAGCGTTTCGGGCAGGGACTCGAGGGCAGATACGCAGTATTTT. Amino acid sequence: CSVSGRDSRADTQYF.

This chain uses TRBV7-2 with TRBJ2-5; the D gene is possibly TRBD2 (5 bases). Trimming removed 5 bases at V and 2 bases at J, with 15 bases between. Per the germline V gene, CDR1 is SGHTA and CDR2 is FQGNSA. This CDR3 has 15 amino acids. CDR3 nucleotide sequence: TGTGCCAGCAGCCCCAAGGGCGGGCAGCAAGAGACCCAGTACTTC. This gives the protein CASSPKGGQQETQYF.

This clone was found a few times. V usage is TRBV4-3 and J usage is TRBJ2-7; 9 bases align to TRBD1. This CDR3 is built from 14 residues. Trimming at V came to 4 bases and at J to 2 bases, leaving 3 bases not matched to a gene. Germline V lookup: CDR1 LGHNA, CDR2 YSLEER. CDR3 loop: CASSLGQGTYEQYF. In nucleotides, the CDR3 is TGCGCCAGCAGCCTGGGACAGGGTACCTACGAGCAGTACTTC.

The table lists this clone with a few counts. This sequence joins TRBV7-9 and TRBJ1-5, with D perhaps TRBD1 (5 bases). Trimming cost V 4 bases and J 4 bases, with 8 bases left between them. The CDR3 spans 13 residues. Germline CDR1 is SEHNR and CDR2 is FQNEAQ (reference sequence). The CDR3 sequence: CASSSQDNQPQHF. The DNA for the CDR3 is TGTGCCAGCAGCTCACAGGATAATCAGCCCCAGCATTTT.

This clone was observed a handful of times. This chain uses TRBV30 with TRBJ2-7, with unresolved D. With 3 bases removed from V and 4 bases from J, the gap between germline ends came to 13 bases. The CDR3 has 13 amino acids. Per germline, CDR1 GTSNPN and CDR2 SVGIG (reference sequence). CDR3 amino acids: CAWSAAPVYEQYF. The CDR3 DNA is TGTGCCTGGAGCGCCGCCCCGGTTTACGAGCAGTACTTC. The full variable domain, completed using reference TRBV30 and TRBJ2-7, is SQTIHQWPATLVQPVGSPLSLECTVEGTSNPNLYWYRQAAGRGLQLLFYSVGIGQISSEVPQNLSASRPQDRQFILSSKKLLLSDSGFYLCAWSAAPVYEQYFGPGTRLTVT.

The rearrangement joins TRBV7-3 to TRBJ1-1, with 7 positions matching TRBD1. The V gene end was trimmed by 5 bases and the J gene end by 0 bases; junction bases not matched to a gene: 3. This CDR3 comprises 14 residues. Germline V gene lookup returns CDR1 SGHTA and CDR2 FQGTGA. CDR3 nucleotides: TGTGCCAGCAGCAAGGACAGGCTGAACACTGAAGCTTTCTTT. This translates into CASSKDRLNTEAFF.

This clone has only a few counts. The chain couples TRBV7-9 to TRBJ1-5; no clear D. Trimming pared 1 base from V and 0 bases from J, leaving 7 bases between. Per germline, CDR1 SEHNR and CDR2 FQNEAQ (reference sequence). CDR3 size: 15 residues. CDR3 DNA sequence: TGTGCCAGCAGCTTAGAGGGAGATAGCAATCAGCCCCAGCATTTT. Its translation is CASSLEGDSNQPQHF.

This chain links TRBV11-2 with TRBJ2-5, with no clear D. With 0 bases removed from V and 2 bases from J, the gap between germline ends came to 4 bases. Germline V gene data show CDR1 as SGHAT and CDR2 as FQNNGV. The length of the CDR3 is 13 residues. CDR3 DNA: TGTGCCAGCAGCTTAGATCCACAAGAGACCCAGTACTTC. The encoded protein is CASSLDPQETQYF. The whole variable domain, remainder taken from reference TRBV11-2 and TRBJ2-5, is EAGVAQSPRYKIIEKRQSVAFWCNPISGHATLYWYQQILGQGPKLLIQFQNNGVVDDSQLPKDRFSAERLKGVDSTLKIQPAKLEDSAVYLCASSLDPQETQYFGPGTRLLVL.

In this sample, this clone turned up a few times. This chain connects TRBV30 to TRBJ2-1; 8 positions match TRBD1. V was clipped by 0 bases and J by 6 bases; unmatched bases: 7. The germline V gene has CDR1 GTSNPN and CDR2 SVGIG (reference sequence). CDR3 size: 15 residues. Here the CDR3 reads CAWSVGQGAFNEQFF. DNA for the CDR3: TGTGCCTGGAGTGTAGGGCAGGGGGCTTTCAATGAGCAGTTCTTC.

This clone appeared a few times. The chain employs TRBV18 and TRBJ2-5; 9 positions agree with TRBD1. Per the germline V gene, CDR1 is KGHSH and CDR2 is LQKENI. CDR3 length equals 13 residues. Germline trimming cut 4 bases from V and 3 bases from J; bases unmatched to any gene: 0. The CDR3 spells CASSRDREETQYF. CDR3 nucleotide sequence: TGTGCCAGCTCACGGGACAGGGAAGAGACCCAGTACTTC. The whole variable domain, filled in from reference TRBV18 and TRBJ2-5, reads NAGVMQNPRHLVRRRGQEARLRCSPMKGHSHVYWYRQLPEEGLKFMVYLQKENIIDESGMPKERFSAEFPKEGPSILRIQQVVRGDSAAYFCASSRDREETQYFGPGTRLLVL.

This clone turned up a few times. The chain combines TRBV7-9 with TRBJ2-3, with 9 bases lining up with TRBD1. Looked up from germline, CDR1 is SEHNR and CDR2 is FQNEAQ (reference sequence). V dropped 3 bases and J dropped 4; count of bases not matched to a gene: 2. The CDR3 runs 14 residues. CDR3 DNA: TGTGCCAGCAGCTTGGGGACAGGGCCAGATACGCAGTATTTT. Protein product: CASSLGTGPDTQYF.

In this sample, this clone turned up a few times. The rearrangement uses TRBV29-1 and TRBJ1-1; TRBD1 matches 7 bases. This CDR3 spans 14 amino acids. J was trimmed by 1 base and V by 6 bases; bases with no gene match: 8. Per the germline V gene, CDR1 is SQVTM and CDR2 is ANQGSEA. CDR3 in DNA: TGCAGCGTCCATCGGGACAGACAGAACACTGAAGCTTTCTTT. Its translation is CSVHRDRQNTEAFF. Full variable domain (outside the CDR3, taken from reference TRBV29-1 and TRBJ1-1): SAVISQKPSRDICQRGTSLTIQCQVDSQVTMMFWYRQQPGQSLTLIATANQGSEATYESGFVIDKFPISRPNLTFSTLTVSNMSPEDSSIYLCSVHRDRQNTEAFFGQGTRLTVV.

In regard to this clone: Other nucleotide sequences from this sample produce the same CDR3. CDR3 residues: CASSATSGTYNEQFF. DNA of the CDR3: TGTGCCAGCAGCGCGACTAGCGGAACCTACAATGAGCAGTTCTTC. The chain has TRBV9 and TRBJ2-1, with 9 positions matching TRBD2. There are 15 residues in the CDR3. The V segment lost 3 bases and the J segment 2 bases; nucleotides outside the gene matches: 3. Germline V gene lookup returns CDR1 SGDLS and CDR2 YYNGEE.

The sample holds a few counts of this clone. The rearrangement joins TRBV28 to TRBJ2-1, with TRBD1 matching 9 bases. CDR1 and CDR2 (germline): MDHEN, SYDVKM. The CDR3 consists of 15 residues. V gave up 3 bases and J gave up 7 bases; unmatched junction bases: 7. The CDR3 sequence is CASSFPGQGWNEQFF. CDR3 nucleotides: TGTGCCAGCAGTTTTCCCGGACAGGGGTGGAATGAGCAGTTCTTC.